These 30 T cell receptor beta chains originate from one sample sequenced in a study of T cells in localized non-small cell lung cancer. Only in-frame clones appear in the TCRdb table, and some are missing; sequencing was by immunoSEQ multiplex PCR. This table has tens of thousands of clones, around 94% appearing once. The material sequenced was peripheral blood, taken before any cancer treatment. The origin of the receptors is a woman aged 40-70 years with stage I lung adenocarcinoma.

This clone was seen just once. The chain couples TRBV27 to TRBJ2-3; 9 nucleotides line up with TRBD1. The CDR3 sequence is 15 residues long. From germline, CDR1 is MNHEY and CDR2 SMNVEV (reference sequence). The V and J ends lost 3 bases and 5 bases, in that order; junction bases with no gene match: 6. The CDR3 region is CASSLPGQGVDTQYF. CDR3 DNA: TGTGCCAGCAGTTTGCCGGGACAGGGCGTAGATACGCAGTATTTT.

The J gene is TRBJ1-6, the V gene TRBV7-2; unclear D gene. The CDR3 runs to 18 residues. From germline, CDR1 is SGHTA and CDR2 FQGNSA. Trimming cost V 1 base and J 0 bases, with 13 bases left between them. CDR3 sequence (DNA): TGTGCCAGCAGCTTAGTCCCTAACCGTAGCTCCTATAATTCACCCCTCCACTTT. Protein sequence: CASSLVPNRSSYNSPLHF. The variable domain in full, with the rest retrieved from reference TRBV7-2 and TRBJ1-6, is GAGVSQSPSNKVTEKGKDVELRCDPISGHTALYWYRQSLGQGLEFLIYFQGNSAPDKSGLPSDRFSAERTGGSVSTLTIQRTQQEDSAVYLCASSLVPNRSSYNSPLHFGNGTRLTVT.

V usage is TRBV5-1 and J usage is TRBJ1-1; 9 bases align to TRBD1. The CDR3 is 13 amino acids. Trimming at V came to 7 bases and at J to 1 base, leaving 2 bases not matched to a gene. Per germline, CDR1 SGHRS and CDR2 YFSETQ. The CDR3 is CASRQGENTEAFF. CDR3 coding DNA: TGCGCCAGCCGACAGGGGGAGAACACTGAAGCTTTCTTT.

As DNA, the CDR3 is TGTGCCAGCAGCCAATACCCGAGGCAGGGGGCTTACAATGAGCAGTTCTTC. It specifies CASSQYPRQGAYNEQFF. J is TRBJ2-1 and V is TRBV14, with 8 bases identical to TRBD1. Germline-derived CDR1 and CDR2 are SGHDN and FVKESK. CDR3 length: 17 residues. J lost 4 bases, V lost 2 bases, and 10 bases had no gene match.

CDR3 sequence (DNA): TGCGCCAGCAGCTTCTTAGCGGGAGGGAGTAATGAGCAGTTCTTC. Amino acids: CASSFLAGGSNEQFF. The V and J genes are TRBV5-1 and TRBJ2-1, with TRBD2 matching over 11 bases. There are 15 residues in the CDR3. The junction had 5 bases not matched to a gene; V was cut back by 2 bases and J by 7 bases. The V gene's germline CDR1 is SGHRS and CDR2 YFSETQ.

The chain couples TRBV15 to TRBJ2-6; TRBD2 matches at 14 bases. Looked up from germline, CDR1 is LNHNV and CDR2 is YYDKDF (reference sequence). The J segment lost 3 bases and the V segment lost 5 bases, leaving 0 bases of the junction unmatched. The length of the CDR3 is 16 residues. The chain's CDR3 is CATSGTSGSGANVLTF. The CDR3 nucleotides read TGTGCCACCAGCGGGACTAGCGGGAGTGGGGCCAACGTCCTGACTTTC.

This chain joins TRBV7-9 and TRBJ2-5; D could derive from TRBD1 or TRBD2 (6 bases each). The J call is uncertain, as TRBJ2-7 better fits the DNA end. The CDR3 contains 15 residues. CDR1 and CDR2 from the germline V gene are SEHNR and FQNEAQ (reference sequence). CDR3 sequence: CASSLGGQIGVEQYF. DNA for the CDR3: TGTGCCAGCAGCTTGGGAGGACAGATCGGAGTCGAGCAGTACTTC.

The chain has TRBV18 and TRBJ2-3; D remains unclear. The CDR3 loop spans 13 amino acids. Deletions cut 0 bases from V and 0 bases from J, with 1 base between. Germline CDR1 is KGHSH and CDR2 is LQKENI. CDR3 sequence reads: CASSPPSTDTQYF. CDR3 DNA sequence: TGTGCCAGCTCACCACCCAGCACAGATACGCAGTATTTT.

V and J are TRBV28 and TRBJ1-1; D is unresolved. The CDR3 totals 11 residues. Germline V lookup: CDR1 MDHEN, CDR2 SYDVKM. V was clipped by 1 base and J by 6 bases, with 3 bases between them. The CDR3 region is CASSLFSEAFF. The CDR3, as DNA: TGTGCCAGCAGTTTATTCTCTGAAGCTTTCTTT. Based on the CDR3 plus reference TRBV28 and TRBJ1-1, the full variable domain is DVKVTQSSRYLVKRTGEKVFLECVQDMDHENMFWYRQDPGLGLRLIYFSYDVKMKEKGDIPEGYSVSREKKERFSLILESASTNQTSMYLCASSLFSEAFFGQGTRLTVV.

The V and J genes are TRBV6-5 and TRBJ1-4; D unresolved. V dropped 5 bases and J dropped 3 bases, with 10 bases sitting between them. The CDR3 spans 14 residues. CDR1 and CDR2 (germline): MNHEY, SVGAGI. The CDR3 DNA reads TGTGCCAGCAGTCCACTTGGCCCTAATGAAAAACTGTTTTTT. As protein: CASSPLGPNEKLFF.

The chain joins TRBV7-3 to TRBJ2-1; D remains unclear. The CDR3 is 13 residues long. V was cut by 2 bases and J by 6 bases, with 8 bases left in between. Germline-derived CDR1 and CDR2 are SGHTA and FQGTGA. The CDR3 DNA reads TGTGCCAGCAGCTTAGGGTTCCTCAATGAGCAGTTCTTC. Its protein product is CASSLGFLNEQFF.

The rearrangement links TRBV7-9 to TRBJ1-1; D is ambiguous. Germline assignment: CDR1 SEHNR and CDR2 FQNEAQ (reference sequence). The CDR3 length is 13 residues. Trimming shortened V by 8 bases and J by 8 bases, and 18 bases separated the two germline ends. CDR3 sequence reads: CASAAGSGAEAFF. The CDR3 bases are TGTGCCAGCGCCGCGGGCAGCGGAGCGGAAGCTTTCTTT.

The chain recombines TRBV6-1 with TRBJ2-7; D gene ambiguous. Trimming cost V 2 bases and J 6 bases, with 11 bases left between them. Germline loops: CDR1 MNHNS, CDR2 SASEGT. The CDR3 extends over 13 amino acids. The CDR3 protein is CASSESLMSEQYF. As DNA, the CDR3 is TGTGCCAGCAGTGAAAGCTTGATGAGCGAGCAGTACTTC.

V is TRBV25-1 and J is TRBJ2-4; D perhaps matches TRBD1 (6 bases). The CDR3 is 13 amino acids. V lost 3 bases to trimming and J lost 10 bases, with 13 bases between them. Per germline, CDR1 MGHDK and CDR2 SYGVNS. CDR3 nucleotide sequence: TGTGCCAGCAGTGATGCAGGGGCAGGGATTCAGTACTTC. It specifies CASSDAGAGIQYF.

This clone was detected once. The chain links TRBV4-3 to TRBJ1-2; 8 bases map to TRBD1. The germline gives CDR1 LGHNA, CDR2 YSLEER. The ends lost 1 base at V and 3 bases at J; junction bases unmatched: 7. The CDR3 totals 16 residues. The CDR3 sequence is CASSQVGQAVDYGYTF. CDR3 coding DNA: TGCGCCAGCAGCCAAGTGGGACAGGCTGTGGACTATGGCTACACCTTC.

The genes are TRBV2 and TRBJ2-2; TRBD1 matches 8 bases. Germline CDR1 and CDR2: SNHLY and FYNNEI. The CDR3 runs to 14 residues. V lost 7 bases, J lost 7 bases, and 8 bases stayed unmatched. CDR3: CASMQGAYGGELFF. CDR3 nucleotides: TGTGCCAGCATGCAGGGGGCCTACGGCGGGGAGCTGTTTTTT.

The chain joins TRBV5-5 to TRBJ1-3, with 12 bases identical to TRBD1. Trimming removed 1 base from V and 4 bases from J; junction bases left unmatched: 3. The germline V gene has CDR1 SGHKS and CDR2 YYEKEE (reference sequence). The CDR3 is 16 residues long. CDR3 residues: CASSLMGQGAGNTIYF. CDR3 nucleotides: TGTGCCAGCAGCTTGATGGGACAGGGGGCCGGAAACACCATATATTTT.

This clone appeared a few times. V and J are TRBV6-6 and TRBJ2-7; the D is unclear. The V gene's germline CDR1 is MNHNY and CDR2 SVGAGI (reference sequence). CDR3 length equals 14 residues. V was shortened by 0 bases and J by 1 base, with 7 bases between the two germline ends. CDR3: CASSYSGRSYEQYF. CDR3 nucleotide sequence: TGTGCCAGCAGTTACTCGGGCAGATCCTACGAGCAGTACTTC.

This chain uses TRBV7-3 with TRBJ2-1, with 10 bases matching TRBD2. Per germline, CDR1 SGHTA and CDR2 FQGTGA. J gave up 4 bases and V 5 bases, and 8 bases lay outside the gene matches. CDR3 length: 16 residues. CDR3 coding DNA: TGTGCCAGCAGCAGGACTAGCGGAGGAGGATACAATGAGCAGTTCTTC. This translates into CASSRTSGGGYNEQFF.

The chain uses TRBV4-2 and TRBJ2-7, with 9 bases aligning to TRBD1. The CDR3 is 15 residues long. Germline V CDR1 and CDR2: LGHNA, YNFKEQ. Trimming took 4 bases from V and 0 from J; bases not matched to a gene: 4. The chain's CDR3 is CASSRTTGGSYEQYF. As DNA, the CDR3 is TGTGCCAGCAGCCGCACGACAGGGGGCTCCTACGAGCAGTACTTC.

V is TRBV5-6 and J is TRBJ1-1, with D possibly matching TRBD1 (5 bases). The germline gives CDR1 SGHDT, CDR2 YYEEEE. The CDR3 runs to 17 residues. Trimming left V 6 bases short and J 0 bases short, with 21 bases between. CDR3 region: CASNVDKGRIMNTEAFF. CDR3 nucleotides: TGTGCCAGCAACGTGGATAAGGGGAGAATTATGAACACTGAAGCTTTCTTT.

The chain links TRBV7-6 to TRBJ2-3, with 10 positions matching TRBD2. J gave up 2 bases and V 4 bases, and 6 bases lay outside the gene matches. Germline V gene data show CDR1 as SGHVS and CDR2 as FNYEAQ. The CDR3 has 16 amino acids. The CDR3 sequence: CASSYERGGNTDTQYF. In DNA, the CDR3 is TGTGCCAGCAGCTACGAGCGGGGGGGGAACACAGATACGCAGTATTTT.

V and J are TRBV15 and TRBJ1-5; unclear D gene. Trimming took off 4 bases at V and 5 bases at J, with 9 bases between the two ends. CDR1 LNHNV and CDR2 YYDKDF come from the germline V gene (reference sequence). The CDR3 extends over 13 amino acids. The DNA of the CDR3 is TGTGCCACCAGCACTTACCGGGATCAGCCCCAGCATTTT. It encodes CATSTYRDQPQHF. Variable domain in full (rest from reference TRBV15 and TRBJ1-5): DAMVIQNPRYQVTQFGKPVTLSCSQTLNHNVMYWYQQKSSQAPKLLFHYYDKDFNNEADTPDNFQSRRPNTSFCFLDIRSPGLGDTAMYLCATSTYRDQPQHFGDGTRLSIL.

The V and J genes are TRBV5-1 and TRBJ1-2; tentative D call: TRBD1 (6 bases). Trimming took 0 bases from V and 6 from J, leaving 9 bases between them. CDR3 length equals 13 residues. Germline V gene sequence: CDR1 SGHRS, CDR2 YFSETQ. The CDR3 bases are TGCGCCAGCAGCTTGGACAGGGAGCATGGCTACACCTTC. Translated, it gives CASSLDREHGYTF.

This chain uses TRBV6-1 with TRBJ1-2, with D perhaps TRBD1 (6 bases). The CDR3 length is 15 residues. Trimming stripped 0 bases from V and 7 bases from J, with 15 bases between. The germline V gene has CDR1 MNHNS and CDR2 SASEGT. For the CDR3, the DNA is TGTGCCAGCAGTGAAGCGCAGGGGTTGAAGACTGGCTACACCTTC. Protein sequence: CASSEAQGLKTGYTF.

The rearrangement joins TRBV19 to TRBJ1-4; TRBD1 agrees at 10 bases. Germline V gives CDR1 LNHDA, CDR2 SQIVND (reference sequence). The CDR3 has 15 amino acids. The trim removed 5 bases at V and 8 bases at J, leaving 8 bases unmatched. CDR3 residues: CASSAPGQGREKLFF. CDR3 DNA sequence: TGTGCCAGTAGTGCCCCGGGACAGGGGAGGGAAAAACTGTTTTTT.

The chain has TRBV7-2 and TRBJ2-1; 8 nucleotides agree with TRBD1. The CDR3 length is 15 residues. Trimming at V came to 7 bases and at J to 2 bases, leaving 7 bases not matched to a gene. Germline V gene lookup returns CDR1 SGHTA and CDR2 FQGNSA. Here the CDR3 reads CASNTGGIAYNEQFF. DNA for the CDR3: TGTGCCAGCAATACAGGGGGAATTGCCTACAATGAGCAGTTCTTC.

This clone has only a few counts. V is TRBV7-9 and J is TRBJ1-4; no definite D call. Germline V gene sequence: CDR1 SEHNR, CDR2 FQNEAQ (reference sequence). This CDR3 region has 14 residues. Trimming cost V 5 bases and J 0 bases, with 7 bases left between them. The CDR3 region is CASSIQATNEKLFF. For the CDR3, the DNA is TGTGCCAGCAGCATTCAGGCAACTAATGAAAAACTGTTTTTT.

This clone was observed a single time. The chain links TRBV13 to TRBJ1-4, with no clear D. V lost 4 bases, J lost 5 bases, and 11 bases lay in between. The CDR3 extends over 14 amino acids. Germline V gene lookup returns CDR1 PRHDT and CDR2 FYEKMQ (reference sequence). CDR3 DNA: TGTGCCAGCAGCTCCCGACACCAGAATGAAAAACTGTTTTTT. Residues: CASSSRHQNEKLFF.

The chain has TRBV6-4 and TRBJ2-2, with 9 bases matching TRBD1. Germline CDR1 reads MRHNA; CDR2 reads SNTAGT. The CDR3 is made up of 14 amino acids. The V segment lost 6 bases and the J segment 5 bases; nucleotides outside the gene matches: 4. CDR3 bases: TGTGCCAGCAGGCAACAGGGGGCGACCGGGGAGCTGTTTTTT. The encoded protein is CASRQQGATGELFF.